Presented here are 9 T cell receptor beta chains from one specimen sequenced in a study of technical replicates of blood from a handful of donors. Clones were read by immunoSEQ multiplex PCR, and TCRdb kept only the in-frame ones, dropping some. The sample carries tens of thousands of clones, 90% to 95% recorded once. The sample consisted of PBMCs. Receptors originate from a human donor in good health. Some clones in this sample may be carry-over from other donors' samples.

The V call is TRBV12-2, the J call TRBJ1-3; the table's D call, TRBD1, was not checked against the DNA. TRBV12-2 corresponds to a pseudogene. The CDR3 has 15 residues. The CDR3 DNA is TGTGCAAGTCGCTTAGAGTCAGGGGCTGGAAACACCATATATTTT. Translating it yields CASRLESGAGNTIYF.

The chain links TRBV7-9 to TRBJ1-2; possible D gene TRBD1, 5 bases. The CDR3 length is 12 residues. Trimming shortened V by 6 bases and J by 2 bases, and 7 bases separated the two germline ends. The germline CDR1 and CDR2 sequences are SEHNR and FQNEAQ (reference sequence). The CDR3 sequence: CASRSGNYGYTF. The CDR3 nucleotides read TGTGCCAGCAGGTCAGGGAACTATGGCTACACCTTC. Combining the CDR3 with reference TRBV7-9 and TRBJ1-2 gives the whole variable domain DTGVSQNPRHKITKRGQNVTFRCDPISEHNRLYWYRQTLGQGPEFLTYFQNEAQLEKSRLLSDRFSAERPKGSFSTLEIQRTEQGDSAMYLCASRSGNYGYTFGSGTRLTVV.

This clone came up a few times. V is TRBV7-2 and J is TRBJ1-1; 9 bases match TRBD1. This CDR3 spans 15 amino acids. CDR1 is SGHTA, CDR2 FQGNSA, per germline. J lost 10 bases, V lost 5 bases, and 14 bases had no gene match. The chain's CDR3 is CASSPSRTGDQRAFF. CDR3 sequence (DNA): TGTGCCAGCAGCCCGTCCCGGACAGGGGACCAAAGAGCTTTCTTT.

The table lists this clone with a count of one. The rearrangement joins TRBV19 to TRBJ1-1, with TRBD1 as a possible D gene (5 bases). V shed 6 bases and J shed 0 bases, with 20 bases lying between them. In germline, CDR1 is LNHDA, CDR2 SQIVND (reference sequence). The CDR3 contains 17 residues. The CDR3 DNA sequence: TGTGCCAGTAGCCCCGGGGGGGGATCGCGTATGAACACTGAAGCTTTCTTT. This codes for CASSPGGGSRMNTEAFF. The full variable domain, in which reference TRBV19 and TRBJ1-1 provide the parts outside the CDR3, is DGGITQSPKYLFRKEGQNVTLSCEQNLNHDAMYWYRQDPGQGLRLIYYSQIVNDFQKGDIAEGYSVSREKKESFPLTVTSAQKNPTAFYLCASSPGGGSRMNTEAFFGQGTRLTVV.

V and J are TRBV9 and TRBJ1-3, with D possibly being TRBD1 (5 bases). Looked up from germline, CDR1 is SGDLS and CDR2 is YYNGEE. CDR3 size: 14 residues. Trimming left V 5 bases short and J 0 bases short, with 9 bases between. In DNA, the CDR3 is TGTGCCAGCAGGGAGGGGAGCTCTGGAAACACCATATATTTT. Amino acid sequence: CASREGSSGNTIYF. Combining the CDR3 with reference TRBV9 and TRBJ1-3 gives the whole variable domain DSGVTQTPKHLITATGQRVTLRCSPRSGDLSVYWYQQSLDQGLQFLIQYYNGEERAKGNILERFSAQQFPDLHSELNLSSLELGDSALYFCASREGSSGNTIYFGEGSWLTVV.

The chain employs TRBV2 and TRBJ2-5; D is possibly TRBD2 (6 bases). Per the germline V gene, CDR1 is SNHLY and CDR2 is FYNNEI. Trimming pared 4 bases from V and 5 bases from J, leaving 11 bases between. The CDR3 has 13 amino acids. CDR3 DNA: TGTGCCAGCAGTGTGGAGGGGCTGGAGACCCAGTACTTC. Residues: CASSVEGLETQYF.

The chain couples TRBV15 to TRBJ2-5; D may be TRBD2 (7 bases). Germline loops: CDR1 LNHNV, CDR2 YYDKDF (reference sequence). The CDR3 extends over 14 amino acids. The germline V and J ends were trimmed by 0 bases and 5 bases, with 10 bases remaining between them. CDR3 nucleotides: TGTGCCACCAGCAGAGATAAGGGGGGGGAGACCCAGTACTTC. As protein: CATSRDKGGETQYF. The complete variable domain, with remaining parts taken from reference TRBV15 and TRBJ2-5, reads DAMVIQNPRYQVTQFGKPVTLSCSQTLNHNVMYWYQQKSSQAPKLLFHYYDKDFNNEADTPDNFQSRRPNTSFCFLDIRSPGLGDTAMYLCATSRDKGGETQYFGPGTRLLVL.

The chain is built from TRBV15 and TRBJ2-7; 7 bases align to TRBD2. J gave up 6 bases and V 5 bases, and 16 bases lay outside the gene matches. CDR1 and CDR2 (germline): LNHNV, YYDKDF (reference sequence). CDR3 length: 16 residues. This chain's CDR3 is CATSHGGVRGFSEQYF. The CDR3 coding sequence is TGTGCCACCAGCCATGGAGGGGTGCGGGGGTTTTCCGAGCAGTACTTC. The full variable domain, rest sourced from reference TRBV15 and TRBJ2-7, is DAMVIQNPRYQVTQFGKPVTLSCSQTLNHNVMYWYQQKSSQAPKLLFHYYDKDFNNEADTPDNFQSRRPNTSFCFLDIRSPGLGDTAMYLCATSHGGVRGFSEQYFGPGTRLTVT.

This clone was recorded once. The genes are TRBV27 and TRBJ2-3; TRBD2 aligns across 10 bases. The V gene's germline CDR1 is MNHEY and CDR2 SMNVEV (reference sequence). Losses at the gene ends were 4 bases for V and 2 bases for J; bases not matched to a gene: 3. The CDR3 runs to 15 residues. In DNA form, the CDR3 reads TGTGCCAGCAGTTCTCTAGCGGGGGCCACAGATACGCAGTATTTT. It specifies CASSSLAGATDTQYF.